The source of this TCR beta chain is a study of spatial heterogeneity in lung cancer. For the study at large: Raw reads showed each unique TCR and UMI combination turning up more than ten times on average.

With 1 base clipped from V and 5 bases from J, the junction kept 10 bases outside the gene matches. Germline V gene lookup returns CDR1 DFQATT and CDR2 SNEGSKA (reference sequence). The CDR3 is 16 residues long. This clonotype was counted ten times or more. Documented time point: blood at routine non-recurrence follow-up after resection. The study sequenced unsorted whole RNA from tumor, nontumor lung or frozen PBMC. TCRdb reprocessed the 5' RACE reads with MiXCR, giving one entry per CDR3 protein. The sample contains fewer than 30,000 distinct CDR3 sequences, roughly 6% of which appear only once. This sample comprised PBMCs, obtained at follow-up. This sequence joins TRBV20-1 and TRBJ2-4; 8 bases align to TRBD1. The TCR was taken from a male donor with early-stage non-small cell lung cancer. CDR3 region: CSARVEGRGQENIQYF. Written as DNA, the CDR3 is TGCAGTGCTAGAGTAGAGGGCAGGGGGCAGGAAAACATTCAGTACTTC.